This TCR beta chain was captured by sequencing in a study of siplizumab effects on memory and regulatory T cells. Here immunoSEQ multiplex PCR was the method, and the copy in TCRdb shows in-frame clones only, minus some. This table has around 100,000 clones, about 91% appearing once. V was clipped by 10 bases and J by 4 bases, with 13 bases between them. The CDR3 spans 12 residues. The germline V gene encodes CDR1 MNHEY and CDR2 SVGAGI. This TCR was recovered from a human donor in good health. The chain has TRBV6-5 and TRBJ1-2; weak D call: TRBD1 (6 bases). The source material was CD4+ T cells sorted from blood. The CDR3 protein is CAIGGEGYGYTF. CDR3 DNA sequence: TGTGCCATAGGGGGAGAAGGCTATGGCTACACCTTC.